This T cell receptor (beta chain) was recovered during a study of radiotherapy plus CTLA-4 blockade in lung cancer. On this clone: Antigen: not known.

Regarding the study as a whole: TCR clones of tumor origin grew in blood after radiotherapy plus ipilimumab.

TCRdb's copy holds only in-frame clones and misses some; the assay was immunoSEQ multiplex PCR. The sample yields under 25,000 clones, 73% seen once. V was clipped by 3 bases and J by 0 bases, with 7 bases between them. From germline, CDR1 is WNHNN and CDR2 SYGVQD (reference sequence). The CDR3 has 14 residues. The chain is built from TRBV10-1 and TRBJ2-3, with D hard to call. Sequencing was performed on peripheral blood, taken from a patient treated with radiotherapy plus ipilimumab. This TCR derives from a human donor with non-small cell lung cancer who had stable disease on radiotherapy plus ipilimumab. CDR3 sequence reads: CASSEDGSTDTQYF. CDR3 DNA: TGCGCCAGCAGTGAAGATGGGAGCACAGATACGCAGTATTTT.